Listed here is a single T cell receptor (beta chain). Its antigen is unknown. The treatment is: some 20 received Ad26.COV2.S at low or high dose, single or two shots; roughly 5 received placebo; per-sample allocation not given. After the first vaccine or placebo injection, samples were drawn on day 63. Libraries were prepared by immunoSEQ multiplex PCR; TCRdb keeps only in-frame clonotypes and omits some of them. The table has 440,000 or so clones, 92% seen once; the top ten hold about 1.6%. This record comes from a study of Ad26.COV2.S vaccination and SARS-CoV-2 variants. Study information: A COV1001 Ad26.COV2.S trial-arm participant provided the sample. Dosing was one shot or two shots 56 days apart.

The length of the CDR3 is 13 residues. The germline V gene has CDR1 LNHNV and CDR2 YYDKDF (reference sequence). V shed 3 bases and J shed 2 bases, with 6 bases lying between them. Findings and caveats of the study: There was reportedly substantial breadth in spike-specific CD8+ and CD4+ T cell responses after vaccination. The study found higher spike-specific TCR breadth in vaccine than placebo recipients.

The TCR comes from a person aged 18-60 years who received the Ad26.COV2.S COVID-19 vaccine or a placebo. Sequencing used peripheral blood, obtained in a trial of Ad26.COV2.S vaccine versus placebo. The chain recombines TRBV15 with TRBJ2-3; D gene unclear. The CDR3 DNA reads as TGTGCCACCAGCAGGGACCTCACAGATACGCAGTATTTT. Its protein product is CATSRDLTDTQYF.